This note documents a single T cell receptor beta chain sequence. Its antigen is not identified. The data were obtained in a study of T cells after yellow fever vaccination. Study results and caveats: Most clones from primary vaccination resurfaced after the booster (around 97% CD4, about 91% CD8).

The study made its TCR cDNA through 5'RACE template switching. That step introduced a universal primer site along with UMIs. TCRdb called the 5' RACE reads again in MiXCR, with one record for every CDR3 protein. The data hold 610,000 or so distinct CDR3 sequences, with 9% to 15% observed a single time. V lost 3 bases and J lost 2, with 8 bases in between. Germline V gene lookup returns CDR1 SNHLY and CDR2 FYNNEI. The CDR3 consists of 13 residues. The sequencing here drew on PBMCs, taken on the day of the yellow fever booster vaccination. The chain couples TRBV2 to TRBJ2-7; unclear D gene. The source of this sequence is a man in his thirties or forties who received the YFV17D yellow fever vaccine. The CDR3 loop is CASSESRTYEQYF. As DNA, the CDR3 is TGTGCCAGCAGTGAGTCGCGGACCTACGAGCAGTACTTC.